A single sample is the source of the 8 T cell receptor beta chains below, sequenced in a study of spatial heterogeneity in lung cancer. General study results and limits: Tumor mutation count correlated with how many alpha and beta TCRs expanded intratumorally.

TCRdb ran MiXCR on the 5' RACE reads and lists one entry per CDR3 protein. The sample contains around 9,700 distinct CDR3 sequences, under 10% of which appear only once. For these TCRs, the target antigens are not known. Time point here: sample taken at primary tumor resection. The sample was lung tumor tissue, taken at surgery. These receptors were collected from a female donor with early-stage non-small cell lung cancer.

With regard to this clonotype: With the library built for alpha chains, this beta chain is off target and its frequency is not meaningful. The V and J genes are TRBV7-3 and TRBJ2-7; D is perhaps TRBD1 (6 bases). Trimming removed 1 base from V and 2 bases from J, with 12 bases in between. Germline V gene sequence: CDR1 SGHTA, CDR2 FQGTGA. This CDR3 has 15 amino acids. CDR3 sequence reads: CASSLNRTATYEQYF. The CDR3 region has the DNA TGTGCCAGCAGCTTAAACCGGACAGCTACCTACGAGCAGTACTTC.

This clonotype was seen repeatedly, ten times or more. The library was prepared for alpha chains; this beta chain is a stray read, so its frequency means little. The J gene is TRBJ1-1, the V gene TRBV10-3, with 8 bases lining up with TRBD1. The CDR3 is 15 amino acids. The trim removed 6 bases at V and 5 bases at J, leaving 11 bases unmatched. The germline gives CDR1 ENHRY, CDR2 SYGVKD. This CDR3 reads CAIRPGTGKGTEAFF. The CDR3 nucleotides are TGTGCCATCAGGCCCGGGACAGGCAAAGGGACTGAAGCTTTCTTT.

This clonotype occurred many times. The size of this beta chain means little, since it is a stray read in a library made for alpha chains. J is TRBJ1-1 and V is TRBV6-1; no clear D gene. The germline V and J ends were trimmed by 7 bases and 1 base, with 10 bases remaining between them. Germline assignment: CDR1 MNHNS and CDR2 SASEGT. The CDR3 runs 13 residues. In nucleotides, the CDR3 is TGTGCCAGCACCCTGAAGACGAACACTGAAGCTTTCTTT. Its protein product is CASTLKTNTEAFF.

In this sample, this clonotype turned up many times. Since it is a stray read in a library aimed at alpha chains, this beta chain has a size that is not meaningful. The V gene is TRBV18, the J gene TRBJ1-2; D call uncertain. This CDR3 has 13 amino acids. V dropped 3 bases and J dropped 1 base, with 6 bases sitting between them. CDR1 is KGHSH and CDR2 is LQKENI in the germline V gene. For the CDR3, the DNA is TGTGCCAGCTCACCTGACTATAACTATGGCTACACCTTC. As protein: CASSPDYNYGYTF.

The table lists this clonotype with many counts. This beta chain turned up in a library designed for alpha chains; as an off-target read, its abundance says little. This chain uses TRBV27 with TRBJ1-6; 8 bases are shared with TRBD1. Germline CDR1 reads MNHEY; CDR2 reads SMNVEV (reference sequence). The V and J ends lost 2 bases and 9 bases, in that order; junction bases with no gene match: 12. The CDR3 contains 17 residues. The CDR3 nucleotides read TGTGCCAGCAGTTTAGGGTTTCAGGGGGCGCATGGTTCACCCCTCCACTTT. Its translation: CASSLGFQGAHGSPLHF.

This clonotype was counted at least ten times. This beta chain was picked up by a library intended for alpha chains and is off target, so its count carries little meaning. This rearrangement joins TRBV3-1 to TRBJ1-1; TRBD1 is a possible D gene (5 bases). The CDR3 is 14 residues long. Per the germline V gene, CDR1 is LGHDT and CDR2 is YNNKEL (reference sequence). With 1 base removed from V and 1 base from J, the gap between germline ends came to 7 bases. The CDR3 spells CASSQVTENTEAFF. The CDR3 bases are TGTGCCAGCAGCCAAGTGACAGAGAACACTGAAGCTTTCTTT.

This clonotype was seen many times. This beta chain slipped into a library made for alpha chains as a stray read, so its size is not meaningful. CDR3 amino acids: CASSSETGVGSPLHF. The CDR3 DNA reads as TGTGCCAGCAGCTCCGAGACAGGGGTTGGTTCACCCCTCCACTTT. The chain carries TRBV7-2 and TRBJ1-6; TRBD1 matches at 8 bases. Germline V gene sequence: CDR1 SGHTA, CDR2 FQGNSA. The CDR3 has 15 residues. The V and J ends lost 4 bases and 9 bases, in that order; junction bases with no gene match: 8.

This clonotype was seen repeatedly, ten times or more. For a library built for alpha chains, this beta chain is a stray read; little rests on its size. The chain combines TRBV27 with TRBJ2-7; 9 bases are shared with TRBD1. Germline V gives CDR1 MNHEY, CDR2 SMNVEV (reference sequence). The CDR3 spans 15 residues. Germline trimming cut 5 bases from V and 5 bases from J; bases unmatched to any gene: 10. For the CDR3, the DNA is TGTGCCAGCAGTCACCGGGACAGGGTATTCGACGAGCAGTACTTC. The encoded protein is CASSHRDRVFDEQYF.